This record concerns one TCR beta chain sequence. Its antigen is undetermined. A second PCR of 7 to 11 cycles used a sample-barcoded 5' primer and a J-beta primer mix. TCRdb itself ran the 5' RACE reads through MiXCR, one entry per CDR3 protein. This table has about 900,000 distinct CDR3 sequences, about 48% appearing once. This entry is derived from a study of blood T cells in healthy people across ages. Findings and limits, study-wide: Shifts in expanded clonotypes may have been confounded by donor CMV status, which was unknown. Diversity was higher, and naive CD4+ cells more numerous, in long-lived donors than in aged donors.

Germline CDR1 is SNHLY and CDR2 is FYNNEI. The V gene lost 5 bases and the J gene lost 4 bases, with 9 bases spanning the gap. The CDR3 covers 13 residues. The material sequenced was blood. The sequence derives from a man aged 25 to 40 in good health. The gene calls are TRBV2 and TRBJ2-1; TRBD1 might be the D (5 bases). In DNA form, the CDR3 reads TGTGCCAGCAGTTGGCAGGGATACAATGAGCAGTTCTTC. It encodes CASSWQGYNEQFF.